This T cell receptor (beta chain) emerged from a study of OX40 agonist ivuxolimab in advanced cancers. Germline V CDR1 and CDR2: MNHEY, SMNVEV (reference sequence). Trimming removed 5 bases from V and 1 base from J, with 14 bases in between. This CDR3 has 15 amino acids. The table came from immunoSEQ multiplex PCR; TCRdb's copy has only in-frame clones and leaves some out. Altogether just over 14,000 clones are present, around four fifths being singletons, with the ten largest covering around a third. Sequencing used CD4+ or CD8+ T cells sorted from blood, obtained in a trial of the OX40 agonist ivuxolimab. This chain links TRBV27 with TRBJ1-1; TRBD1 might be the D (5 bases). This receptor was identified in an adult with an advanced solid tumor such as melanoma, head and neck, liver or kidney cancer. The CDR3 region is CASSITLTGNTEAFF. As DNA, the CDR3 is TGTGCCAGCAGTATAACCCTCACAGGGAACACTGAAGCTTTCTTT.